This record covers a single TCR beta chain. Its cognate antigen is unknown. From the germline J gene comes the end of the CDR3, since the read stops 3 residues before it. Method: immunoSEQ multiplex PCR; TCRdb's copy keeps in-frame clones and lacks some. Its clone listing holds 45,000 to 55,000 clones. The source of the sample is a study of T cells in women clearing cervical HPV infection. Study-level points and caveats: TRBV6-7 relative abundance averaged around 0.11% in cases and 0.16% in controls.

CDR1 and CDR2 from the germline V gene are SGHKS and YYEKEE (reference sequence). CDR3 length: 15 residues. V gave up 2 bases and J gave up 4 bases; unmatched junction bases: 6. This sequence originates from a woman aged 18 to 75 with a cervical HPV16 infection that either progressed to CIN3+ or cleared (not recorded which). Sample: blood buffy coat. The chain employs TRBV5-5 and TRBJ2-1; the match to TRBD1 covers 7 bases. Incomplete CDR3 DNA: TGTGCCAGCAGCTTTTATAGGGGGCTTTACAATGAG. It yields the protein CASSFYRGLYNE. The entire CDR3 is CASSFYRGLYNEQFF.